This entry features one T cell receptor (beta chain) sequence. Its antigen is not identified. The sample belongs to a study of PD-1 blockade in classical Hodgkin lymphoma. Whole-study findings and limits: At C4D1, TCR diversity had climbed significantly for CD4+ cells, though not for CD8+ cells. Newly diagnosed patients were said to have less baseline TCR diversity than healthy donors did.

CDR1 and CDR2 (germline): MNHNS, SASEGT. With 2 bases clipped from V and 5 bases from J, the junction kept 5 bases outside the gene matches. The CDR3 contains 15 residues. Each and every patient relapsed after autologous stem cell transplantation, and patients got differing brentuximab vedotin exposure. Some clones are missing from TCRdb's copy, which holds only in-frame ones; the method was immunoSEQ multiplex PCR. The data show 30,000 to 50,000 clones, with 60% to 85% seen just once and roughly 9.8% held by the top ten. This sequence joins TRBV6-1 and TRBJ1-5; 8 bases match TRBD1. The specimen comprised peripheral blood mononuclear cells (PBMCs), sampled at baseline. This sequence originates from a human donor with classical Hodgkin lymphoma. The CDR3 reads CASSETRTGYQPQHF. CDR3 coding DNA: TGTGCCAGCAGTGAAACGCGGACAGGGTATCAGCCCCAGCATTTT.